The table lists the clone carrying this T cell receptor (beta chain) with a few counts. This sample was included in a study of blood T cell repertoires in COVID-19. TCRdb's table, derived via immunoSEQ multiplex PCR, lists solely in-frame clones and lacks some. The sample shows about 300,000 clones, around 84% of them seen only once. Looked up from germline, CDR1 is SEHNR and CDR2 is FQNEAQ (reference sequence). V gave up 1 base and J gave up 0 bases, with 13 bases separating them. CDR3 size: 17 residues. The TCR was taken from a man younger than 45 who had recovered from COVID-19. Sequenced material: PBMCs or T cells enriched from blood (not recorded which). This sequence joins TRBV7-9 and TRBJ1-5; weak D call: TRBD1 (5 bases). The CDR3 nucleotides are TGTGCCAGCAGCTTAGGGCAGGGAGGACATAGCAATCAGCCCCAGCATTTT. Its protein is CASSLGQGGHSNQPQHF.